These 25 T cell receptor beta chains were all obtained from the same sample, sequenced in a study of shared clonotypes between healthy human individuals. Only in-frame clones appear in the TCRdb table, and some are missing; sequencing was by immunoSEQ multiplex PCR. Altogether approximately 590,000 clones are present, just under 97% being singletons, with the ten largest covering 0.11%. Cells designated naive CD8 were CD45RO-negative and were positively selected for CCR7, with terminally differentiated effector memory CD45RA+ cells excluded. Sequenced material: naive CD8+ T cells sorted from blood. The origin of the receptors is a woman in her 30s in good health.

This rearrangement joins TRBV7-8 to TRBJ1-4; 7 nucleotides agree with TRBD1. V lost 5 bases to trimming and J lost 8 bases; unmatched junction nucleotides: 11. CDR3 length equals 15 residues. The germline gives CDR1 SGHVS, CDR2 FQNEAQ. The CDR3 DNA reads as TGTGCCAGCAGCCCAAGACAGGGATGGGAAGAAAAACTGTTTTTT. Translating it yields CASSPRQGWEEKLFF.

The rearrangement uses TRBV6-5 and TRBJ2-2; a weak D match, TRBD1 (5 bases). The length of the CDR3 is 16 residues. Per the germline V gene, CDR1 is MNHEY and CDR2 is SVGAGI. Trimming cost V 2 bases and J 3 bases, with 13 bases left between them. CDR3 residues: CASSYVTGEYTGELFF. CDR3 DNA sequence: TGTGCCAGCAGTTACGTTACAGGAGAATACACCGGGGAGCTGTTTTTT.

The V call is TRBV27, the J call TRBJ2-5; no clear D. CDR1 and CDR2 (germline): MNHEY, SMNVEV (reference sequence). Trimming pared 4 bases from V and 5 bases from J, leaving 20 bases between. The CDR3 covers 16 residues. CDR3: CASSSRGTNFPETQYF. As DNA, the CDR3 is TGTGCCAGCAGTTCCCGAGGAACAAACTTTCCGGAGACCCAGTACTTC.

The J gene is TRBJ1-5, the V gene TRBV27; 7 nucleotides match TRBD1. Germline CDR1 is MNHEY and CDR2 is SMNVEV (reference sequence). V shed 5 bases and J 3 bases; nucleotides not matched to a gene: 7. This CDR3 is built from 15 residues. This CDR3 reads CASSPQGQHNQPQHF. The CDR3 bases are TGTGCCAGCAGTCCCCAGGGACAGCACAATCAGCCCCAGCATTTT.

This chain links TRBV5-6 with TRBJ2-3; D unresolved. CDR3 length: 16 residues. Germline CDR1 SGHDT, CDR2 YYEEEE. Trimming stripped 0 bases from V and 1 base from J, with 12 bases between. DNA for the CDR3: TGTGCCAGCAGCTTGGGAGAGATATGGGGCACAGATACGCAGTATTTT. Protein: CASSLGEIWGTDTQYF.

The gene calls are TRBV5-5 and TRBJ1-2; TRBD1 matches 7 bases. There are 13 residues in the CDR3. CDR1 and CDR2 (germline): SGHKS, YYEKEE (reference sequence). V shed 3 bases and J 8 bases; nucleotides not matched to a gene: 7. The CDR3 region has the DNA TGTGCCAGCAGCTCCGGACAGGTTCGGGGCTACACCTTC. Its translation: CASSSGQVRGYTF.

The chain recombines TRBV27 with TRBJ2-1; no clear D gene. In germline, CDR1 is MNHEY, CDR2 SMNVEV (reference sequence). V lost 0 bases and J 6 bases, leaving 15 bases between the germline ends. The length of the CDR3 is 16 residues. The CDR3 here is CASSLSMGVGSNEQFF. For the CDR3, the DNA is TGTGCCAGCAGTTTATCGATGGGCGTGGGATCCAATGAGCAGTTCTTC.

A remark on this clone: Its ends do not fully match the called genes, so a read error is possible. CDR3: CASSPAREISSQPQHF. The CDR3 DNA sequence: TGTGCCAGCTCACCAGCAAGGGAGATTAGCAGTCAGCCCCAGCATTTT. The J gene is TRBJ1-5, the V gene TRBV18, with D uncertain. This CDR3 contains 16 residues. Germline V gene data show CDR1 as KGHSH and CDR2 as LQKENI. The entire variable domain, with the rest obtained from reference TRBV18 and TRBJ1-5, is as follows: NAGVMQNPRHLVRRRGQEARLRCSPMKGHSHVYWYRQLPEEGLKFMVYLQKENIIDESGMPKERFSAEFPKEGPSILRIQQVVRGDSAAYFCASSPAREISSQPQHFGDGTRLSIL.

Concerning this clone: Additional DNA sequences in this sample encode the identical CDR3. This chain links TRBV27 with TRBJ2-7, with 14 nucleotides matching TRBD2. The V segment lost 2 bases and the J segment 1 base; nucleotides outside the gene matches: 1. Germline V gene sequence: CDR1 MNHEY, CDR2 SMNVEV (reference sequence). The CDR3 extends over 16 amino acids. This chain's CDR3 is CASSLGLAGGSYEQYF. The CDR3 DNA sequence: TGTGCCAGCAGTTTAGGACTAGCGGGAGGTTCCTACGAGCAGTACTTC.

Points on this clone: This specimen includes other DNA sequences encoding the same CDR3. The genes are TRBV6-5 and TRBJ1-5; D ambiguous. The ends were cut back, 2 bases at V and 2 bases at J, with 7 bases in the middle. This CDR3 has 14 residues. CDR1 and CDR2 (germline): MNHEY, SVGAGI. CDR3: CASSYGRGNQPQHF. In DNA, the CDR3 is TGTGCCAGCAGTTACGGCCGGGGCAATCAGCCCCAGCATTTT.

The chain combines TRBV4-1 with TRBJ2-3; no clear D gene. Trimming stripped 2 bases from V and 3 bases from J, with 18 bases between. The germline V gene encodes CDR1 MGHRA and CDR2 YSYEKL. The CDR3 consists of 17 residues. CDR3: CASSQSPGSLNTDTQYF. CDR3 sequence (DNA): TGCGCCAGCAGCCAATCCCCGGGCAGTTTAAATACAGATACGCAGTATTTT.

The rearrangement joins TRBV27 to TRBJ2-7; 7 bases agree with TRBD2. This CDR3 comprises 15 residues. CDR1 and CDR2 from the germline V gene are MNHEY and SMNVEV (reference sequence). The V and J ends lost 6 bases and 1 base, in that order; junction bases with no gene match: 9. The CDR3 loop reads CASRAGTFYSYEQYF. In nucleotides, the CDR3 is TGTGCCAGCAGAGCGGGGACTTTCTATTCCTACGAGCAGTACTTC.

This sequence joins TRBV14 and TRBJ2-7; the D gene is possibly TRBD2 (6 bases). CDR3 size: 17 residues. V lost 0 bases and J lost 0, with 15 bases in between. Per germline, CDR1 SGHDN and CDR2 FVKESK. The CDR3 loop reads CASSQEGGGLHSYEQYF. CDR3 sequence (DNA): TGTGCCAGCAGCCAAGAGGGAGGCGGACTACACTCCTACGAGCAGTACTTC.

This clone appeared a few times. CDR3 sequence reads: CASSYDIEAFF. The DNA for the CDR3 is TGTGCCAGCAGCTACGACATCGAAGCTTTCTTT. J is TRBJ1-1 and V is TRBV28; D not resolved. The CDR3 sequence is 11 residues long. The V and J ends lost 6 bases and 8 bases respectively, with 10 bases between them. From germline, CDR1 is MDHEN and CDR2 SYDVKM.

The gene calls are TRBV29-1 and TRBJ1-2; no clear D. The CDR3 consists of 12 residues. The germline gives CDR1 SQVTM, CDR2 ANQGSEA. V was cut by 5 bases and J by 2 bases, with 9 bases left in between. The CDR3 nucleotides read TGCAGCGTTAGGGAGCCAAACTATGGCTACACCTTC. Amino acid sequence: CSVREPNYGYTF.

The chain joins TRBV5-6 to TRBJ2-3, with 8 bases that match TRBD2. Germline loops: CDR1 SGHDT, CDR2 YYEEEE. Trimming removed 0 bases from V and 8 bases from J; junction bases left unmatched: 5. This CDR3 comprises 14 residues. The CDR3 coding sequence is TGTGCCAGCAGCTTGGGACTAGCGTCGAGTACGCAGTATTTT. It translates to CASSLGLASSTQYF.

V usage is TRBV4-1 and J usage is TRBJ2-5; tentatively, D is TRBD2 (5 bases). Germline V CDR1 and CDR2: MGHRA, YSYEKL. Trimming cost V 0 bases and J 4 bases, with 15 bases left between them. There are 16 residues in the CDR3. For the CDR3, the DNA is TGCGCCAGCAGCCAAGATAATACGGGATTCCCAGAGACCCAGTACTTC. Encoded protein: CASSQDNTGFPETQYF.

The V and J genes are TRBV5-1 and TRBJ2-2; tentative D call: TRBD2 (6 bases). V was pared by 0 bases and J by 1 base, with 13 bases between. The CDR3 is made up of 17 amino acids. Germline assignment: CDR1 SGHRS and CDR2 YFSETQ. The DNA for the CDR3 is TGCGCCAGCAGCTTGGCGGTCGTAGCGGAGAACACCGGGGAGCTGTTTTTT. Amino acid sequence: CASSLAVVAENTGELFF.

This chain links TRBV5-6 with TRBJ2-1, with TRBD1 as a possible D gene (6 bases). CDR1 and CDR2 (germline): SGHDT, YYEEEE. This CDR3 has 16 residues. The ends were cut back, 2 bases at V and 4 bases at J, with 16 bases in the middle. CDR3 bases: TGTGCCAGCAGCTTTTTTCGGGGACAAGTTTACAATGAGCAGTTCTTC. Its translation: CASSFFRGQVYNEQFF.

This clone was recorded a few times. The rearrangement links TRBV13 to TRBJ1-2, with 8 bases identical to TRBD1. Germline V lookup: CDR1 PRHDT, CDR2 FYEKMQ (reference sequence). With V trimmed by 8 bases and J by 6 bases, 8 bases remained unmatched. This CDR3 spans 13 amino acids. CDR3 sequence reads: CASPGQGKDGYTF. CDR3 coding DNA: TGTGCCAGCCCCGGACAGGGCAAGGATGGCTACACCTTC. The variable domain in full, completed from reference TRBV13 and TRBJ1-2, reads AAGVIQSPRHLIKEKRETATLKCYPIPRHDTVYWYQQGPGQDPQFLISFYEKMQSDKGSIPDRFSAQQFSDYHSELNMSSLELGDSALYFCASPGQGKDGYTFGSGTRLTVV.

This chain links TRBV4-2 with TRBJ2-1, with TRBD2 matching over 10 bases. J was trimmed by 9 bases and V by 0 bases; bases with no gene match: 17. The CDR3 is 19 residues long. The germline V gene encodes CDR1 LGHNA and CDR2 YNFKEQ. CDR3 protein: CASSQESLFTSGISVEQFF. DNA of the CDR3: TGTGCCAGCAGCCAAGAATCCCTTTTTACTAGCGGGATAAGCGTTGAGCAGTTCTTC.

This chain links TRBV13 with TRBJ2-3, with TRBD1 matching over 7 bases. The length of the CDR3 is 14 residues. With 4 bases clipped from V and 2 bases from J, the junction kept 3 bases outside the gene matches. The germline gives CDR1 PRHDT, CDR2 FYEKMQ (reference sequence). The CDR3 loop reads CASSSGQVTDTQYF. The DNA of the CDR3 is TGTGCCAGCAGCTCCGGACAGGTCACAGATACGCAGTATTTT. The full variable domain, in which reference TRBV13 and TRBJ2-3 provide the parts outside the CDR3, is AAGVIQSPRHLIKEKRETATLKCYPIPRHDTVYWYQQGPGQDPQFLISFYEKMQSDKGSIPDRFSAQQFSDYHSELNMSSLELGDSALYFCASSSGQVTDTQYFGPGTRLTVL.

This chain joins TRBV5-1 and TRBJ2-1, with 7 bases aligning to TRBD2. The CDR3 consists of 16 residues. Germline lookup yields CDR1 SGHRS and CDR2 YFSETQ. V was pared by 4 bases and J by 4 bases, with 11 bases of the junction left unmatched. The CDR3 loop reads CASSPTSVSRYNEQFF. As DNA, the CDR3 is TGCGCCAGCAGCCCTACTAGCGTAAGTCGGTACAATGAGCAGTTCTTC.

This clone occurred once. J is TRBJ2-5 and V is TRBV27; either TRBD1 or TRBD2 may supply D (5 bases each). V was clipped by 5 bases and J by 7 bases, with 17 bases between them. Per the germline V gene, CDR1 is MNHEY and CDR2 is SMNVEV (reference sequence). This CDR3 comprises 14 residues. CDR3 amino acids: CASSAGQGVGTQYF. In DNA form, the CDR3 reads TGTGCCAGCAGTGCCGGCCAGGGAGTTGGGACCCAGTACTTC.

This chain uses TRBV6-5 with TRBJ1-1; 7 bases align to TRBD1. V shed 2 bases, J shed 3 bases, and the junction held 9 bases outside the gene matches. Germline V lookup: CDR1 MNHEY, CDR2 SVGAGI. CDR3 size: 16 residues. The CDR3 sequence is CASSYASTGLYTEAFF. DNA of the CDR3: TGTGCCAGCAGTTACGCATCGACAGGGTTGTACACTGAAGCTTTCTTT.